One and the same sample provided the 18 T cell receptor beta chains below, sequenced in a study of cytomegalovirus exposure and HLA in healthy donors. PCR was performed using 60 Vbeta and 13 Jbeta primers. Sequenced by immunoSEQ multiplex PCR; TCRdb stores in-frame clones only, minus some. The sample yields about 150,000 clones, about 80% seen once. Sequencing input: PBMCs. The receptors stem from a woman between 35 and 50 years old in good health and CMV-seronegative.

This clone was counted a few times. The V gene is TRBV5-1, the J gene TRBJ2-1, with 7 bases fitting TRBD2. V shed 3 bases, J shed 0 bases, and the junction held 6 bases outside the gene matches. This CDR3 has 16 residues. Per the germline V gene, CDR1 is SGHRS and CDR2 is YFSETQ. CDR3 region: CASSSSGSSSYNEQFF. The CDR3 nucleotides read TGCGCCAGCAGCTCTAGCGGCTCTAGCTCCTACAATGAGCAGTTCTTC.

The chain combines TRBV7-2 with TRBJ2-1, with 13 bases aligning to TRBD2. V dropped 0 bases and J dropped 0; count of bases not matched to a gene: 2. Germline loops: CDR1 SGHTA, CDR2 FQGNSA. CDR3 length: 18 amino acids. This CDR3 reads CASSLALAGGSSYNEQFF. CDR3 nucleotides: TGTGCCAGCAGCTTAGCACTAGCGGGGGGGAGCTCCTACAATGAGCAGTTCTTC.

This clone has only one observation. The rearrangement uses TRBV10-3 and TRBJ2-7; 13 bases match TRBD2. The CDR3 runs to 15 residues. Trimming cost V 5 bases and J 5 bases; bases outside gene matches: 6. Germline V lookup: CDR1 ENHRY, CDR2 SYGVKD. CDR3 coding DNA: TGTGCCATCAGTAACACTAGCGGGGGGGCCCACGAGCAGTACTTC. Translating it yields CAISNTSGGAHEQYF.

This clone was observed a single time. At one end, the junction sequence differs from germline, possibly due to a read error. The rearrangement joins TRBV6-5 to TRBJ1-2, with D perhaps matching TRBD1 (5 bases). The CDR3 has 11 amino acids. Looked up from germline, CDR1 is MNHEY and CDR2 is SVGAGI. Here the CDR3 DNA reads TGTGCCAGCAGTTACAGGGGTGGCCACACCTTC. It codes for CASSYRGGHTF.

This clone was recorded once. This chain joins TRBV4-1 and TRBJ2-1; 9 bases are shared with TRBD1. CDR1 is MGHRA, CDR2 YSYEKL, per germline. This CDR3 is 16 amino acids long. V gave up 5 bases and J gave up 5 bases; unmatched junction bases: 10. CDR3 loop: CASSIYSGTGNNEQFF. The CDR3 nucleotides are TGCGCCAGCAGCATCTACTCCGGGACAGGGAACAATGAGCAGTTCTTC.

In this sample, this clone turned up a few times. This chain links TRBV4-3 with TRBJ2-7, with 8 positions matching TRBD2. The CDR3 is made up of 15 amino acids. The V gene's germline CDR1 is LGHNA and CDR2 YSLEER. The V and J ends lost 4 bases and 5 bases, in that order; junction bases with no gene match: 10. The CDR3 region has the DNA TGCGCCAGCAGCCGCACGGAGCGGGAGTCTCACGAGCAGTACTTC. This codes for CASSRTERESHEQYF.

The rearrangement uses TRBV28 and TRBJ2-5; maybe TRBD2 (6 bases). The CDR3 spans 14 residues. V was shortened by 6 bases and J by 7 bases, with 18 bases between the two germline ends. Germline V gene data show CDR1 as MDHEN and CDR2 as SYDVKM. The CDR3 spells CASSPRTTAGTQYF. The DNA of the CDR3 is TGTGCCAGCAGCCCAAGGACTACCGCCGGGACCCAGTACTTC.

CDR3 loop: CASSLRTSGKQETQYF. In DNA, the CDR3 is TGCGCCAGCAGCTTGCGCACTAGCGGAAAACAAGAGACCCAGTACTTC. The V gene is TRBV5-1, the J gene TRBJ2-5; 8 bases are a match to TRBD2. Germline V gene data show CDR1 as SGHRS and CDR2 as YFSETQ. CDR3 length: 16 residues. The J segment lost 2 bases and the V segment lost 1 base, leaving 7 bases of the junction unmatched.

The V gene is TRBV5-1, the J gene TRBJ2-2; possible D gene TRBD2, 6 bases. V was cut by 4 bases and J by 7 bases, with 14 bases left in between. The germline V gene has CDR1 SGHRS and CDR2 YFSETQ. There are 14 residues in the CDR3. The CDR3 protein is CASSPWTGDGELFF. The CDR3 region has the DNA TGCGCCAGCAGCCCATGGACGGGAGACGGGGAGCTGTTTTTT.

Regarding this clone: Other DNA sequences in this sample translate to the same CDR3. The rearrangement links TRBV7-6 to TRBJ2-1; D might be TRBD2 (5 bases). The V end lost 9 bases, the J end lost 9 bases, and 15 bases lay between the germline ends. From germline, CDR1 is SGHVS and CDR2 FNYEAQ. The CDR3 runs 12 residues. CDR3 nucleotides: TGTGCCAGTAGCCGAAGGACTTTTGAGCAGTTCTTC. Encoded protein: CASSRRTFEQFF.

The chain is built from TRBV7-9 and TRBJ2-7; 7 positions agree with TRBD2. CDR1 is SEHNR, CDR2 FQNEAQ, per germline (reference sequence). This CDR3 is 12 amino acids long. V lost 7 bases to trimming and J lost 5 bases; unmatched junction nucleotides: 5. CDR3 DNA sequence: TGTGCCAGCACCCGGGACTACGACGAGCAGTACTTC. Translating it yields CASTRDYDEQYF. Using reference TRBV7-9 and TRBJ2-7 for the parts outside the CDR3, the full variable domain is DTGVSQNPRHKITKRGQNVTFRCDPISEHNRLYWYRQTLGQGPEFLTYFQNEAQLEKSRLLSDRFSAERPKGSFSTLEIQRTEQGDSAMYLCASTRDYDEQYFGPGTRLTVT.

The rearrangement links TRBV5-1 to TRBJ2-3; no definite D call. Germline V gene lookup returns CDR1 SGHRS and CDR2 YFSETQ. This CDR3 has 15 amino acids. Trimming took 5 bases from V and 0 from J, leaving 13 bases between them. The CDR3 DNA is TGCGCCAGCAGTTGGCGAGACATAAGCACAGATACGCAGTATTTT. The encoded protein is CASSWRDISTDTQYF.

Worth noting for this clone: The junction and the germline gene differ at one end; a read error may be behind it. V gene TRBV7-9 combines with J gene TRBJ2-3; weak D call: TRBD2 (5 bases). The CDR3 is 15 residues long. Germline V gene lookup returns CDR1 SEHNR and CDR2 FQNEAQ (reference sequence). CDR3 protein: CSSSLSGLSTDTQYF. In DNA form, the CDR3 reads TGTTCCAGCAGCTTGAGCGGCCTAAGCACAGATACGCAGTATTTT.

This chain uses TRBV10-1 with TRBJ1-1; TRBD1 aligns across 7 bases. The V gene end was trimmed by 6 bases and the J gene end by 3 bases; junction bases not matched to a gene: 10. Looked up from germline, CDR1 is WNHNN and CDR2 is SYGVQD (reference sequence). This CDR3 contains 15 residues. The CDR3 DNA reads TGCGCCAGCAGGGAGCAGGGGGTGGGGGACACTGAAGCTTTCTTT. It encodes CASREQGVGDTEAFF.

This rearrangement joins TRBV4-1 to TRBJ2-1, with D possibly matching TRBD2 (6 bases). The germline V gene has CDR1 MGHRA and CDR2 YSYEKL. The length of the CDR3 is 15 residues. Trimming took 4 bases from V and 2 from J, leaving 12 bases between them. The CDR3 DNA reads as TGCGCCAGCAGCCCCCGTGGAGGGACCTACAATGAGCAGTTCTTC. It translates to CASSPRGGTYNEQFF.

The chain uses TRBV10-3 and TRBJ2-2; D is possibly TRBD2 (6 bases). Germline CDR1 ENHRY, CDR2 SYGVKD. Trimming took off 7 bases at V and 4 bases at J, with 10 bases between the two ends. The CDR3 has 13 amino acids. Written as DNA, the CDR3 is TGTGCCATCACCGGGGGATTCACCGGGGAGCTGTTTTTT. Its translation is CAITGGFTGELFF.

This clone was picked up a small number of times. CDR3 nucleotides: TGTGCCAGCACCGGCCGGGGGGCCATATTCAATGAGCAGTTCTTC. Protein: CASTGRGAIFNEQFF. The chain links TRBV7-8 to TRBJ2-1; D is perhaps TRBD2 (7 bases). Germline V lookup: CDR1 SGHVS, CDR2 FQNEAQ. CDR3 length: 15 residues. V lost 7 bases and J lost 6, with 19 bases in between.

The V call is TRBV9, the J call TRBJ2-6; the D is unclear. Trimming left V 0 bases short and J 1 base short, with 8 bases between. Per the germline V gene, CDR1 is SGDLS and CDR2 is YYNGEE. CDR3 length: 16 amino acids. CDR3 protein: CASSVGLSSGANVLTF. As DNA, the CDR3 is TGTGCCAGCAGCGTAGGGCTTTCGTCTGGGGCCAACGTCCTGACTTTC. Full variable domain (outside the CDR3, taken from reference TRBV9 and TRBJ2-6): DSGVTQTPKHLITATGQRVTLRCSPRSGDLSVYWYQQSLDQGLQFLIQYYNGEERAKGNILERFSAQQFPDLHSELNLSSLELGDSALYFCASSVGLSSGANVLTFGAGSRLTVL.